Listed below are T cell receptor beta chains from one sample, sequenced in a study of Graves' ophthalmopathy and Graves' hyperthyroidism. TCRdb redid the calling of the multiplex PCR reads with MiXCR, one entry per CDR3 protein. Of a few hundred thousand distinct CDR3 sequences listed, about a sixth were seen once; the top ten hold 2% to 3%. Material: peripheral blood. These receptors came from an adult woman with stable Graves' hyperthyroidism. The CDR3 runs from the conserved cysteine through the conserved F or W. A D gene is named only where the DNA matches it firmly. Expanded clones are given a class, and other clones once, few, many or no size at all.

abundance | j_gene | v_gene | d_gene | CDR3aa | CDR3nt
many | TRBJ2-5 | TRBV28 | NA | CASTRGGTQYF | TGTGCCAGCACCCGGGGTGGGACCCAGTACTTC
many | TRBJ2-7 | TRBV6-5 | NA | CASSYSPPDYEQYF | TGTGCCAGCAGTTACTCACCACCCGACTACGAGCAGTACTTC
many | TRBJ2-1 | TRBV9 | NA | CASSSREARVRNEQFF | TGTGCCAGCAGCTCCAGGGAAGCGCGGGTGCGGAATGAGCAGTTCTTC
many | TRBJ2-7 | TRBV19 | NA | CASSLDSYETYEQYF | TGTGCCAGTAGTCTTGACAGCTACGAAACCTACGAGCAGTACTTC
NA | TRBJ2-5 | TRBV12-3/TRBV12-4 | NA | CASSLVDQETQYF | TGTGCCAGCAGTTTAGTGGATCAAGAGACCCAGTACTTC
many | TRBJ2-7 | TRBV30 | TRBD1 | CAWRSRGWPSYEQYF | TGTGCCTGGCGTTCCAGGGGGTGGCCCTCCTACGAGCAGTACTTC
many | TRBJ1-5 | TRBV12-5 | TRBD1 | CASGLVRDSVQPQHF | TGTGCTAGTGGTTTGGTACGGGACAGCGTTCAGCCCCAGCATTTT
NA | TRBJ1-1 | TRBV20-1 | NA | CSAREGARVTNTEAFF | TGCAGTGCTAGAGAAGGGGCGAGGGTAACAAACACTGAAGCTTTCTTT
NA | TRBJ2-5 | TRBV9 | TRBD1 | CASSVAPGQLETQYF | TGTGCCAGCAGCGTAGCTCCGGGACAGTTAGAGACCCAGTACTTC
many | TRBJ1-5 | TRBV12-3/TRBV12-4 | NA | CASTYDRFNQPQHF | TGTGCCAGCACCTACGACAGGTTCAATCAGCCCCAGCATTTT
NA | TRBJ2-7 | TRBV14 | TRBD2 | CASSNPAGGPPSYEQYF | TGTGCCAGCAGCAATCCCGCGGGAGGACCCCCCTCCTACGAGCAGTACTTC
many | TRBJ2-7 | TRBV7-8 | TRBD2 | CASSLGLNHEQYF | TGTGCCAGCAGCTTGGGACTAAATCACGAGCAGTACTTC
many | TRBJ2-3 | TRBV6-2/TRBV6-3 | NA | CASSYPTTDTQYF | TGTGCCAGCAGTTACCCCACAACAGATACGCAGTATTTT
NA | TRBJ2-7 | TRBV19 | TRBD1 | CASSIALGQPYEQYF | TGTGCCAGTAGTATCGCTTTGGGACAGCCATACGAGCAGTACTTC
many | TRBJ1-5 | TRBV6-5 | NA | CASSPGAGANQPQHF | TGTGCCAGCAGCCCAGGGGCAGGCGCAAATCAGCCCCAGCATTTT
many | TRBJ1-5 | TRBV12-3/TRBV12-4 | TRBD1 | CASSSVLQGAGQPQHF | TGTGCCAGCAGTTCCGTCCTCCAGGGGGCTGGGCAGCCCCAGCATTTT
many | TRBJ2-2 | TRBV5-1 | NA | CASSSEYRGELFF | TGCGCCAGCAGCTCGGAGTACCGAGGGGAGCTGTTTTTT
many | TRBJ1-2 | TRBV12-3/TRBV12-4 | NA | CASSLGGKNYGYTF | TGTGCCAGCAGTTTAGGGGGTAAAAACTATGGCTACACCTTC
many | TRBJ1-1 | TRBV2 | NA | CASRDDGEAFF | TGTGCCAGCAGGGACGACGGTGAAGCTTTCTTT
many | TRBJ2-7 | TRBV20-1 | TRBD1 | CSARQTRTGGNFYEQYF | TGCAGTGCTAGACAAACCCGGACAGGGGGAAACTTTTACGAGCAGTACTTC
few | TRBJ2-7 | TRBV20-1 | TRBD2 | CSARGELAGSSYEQYF | TGCAGTGCTAGAGGGGAACTAGCGGGGAGCTCCTACGAGCAGTACTTC
once | TRBJ2-5 | TRBV6-1 | NA | CATGPEGNQETQYF | TGTGCCACCGGACCGGAGGGTAACCAAGAGACCCAGTACTTC
many | TRBJ2-5 | TRBV7-7 | NA | CASSLGTPRGQETQYF | TGTGCTAGCAGCTTAGGGACCCCGCGGGGCCAAGAGACCCAGTACTTC
many | TRBJ1-2 | TRBV28 | NA | CASRPGGRNYGYTF | TGTGCCAGCAGACCGGGGGGTAGGAACTATGGCTACACCTTC
many | TRBJ2-4 | TRBV6-1 | TRBD1 | CASSQTAGQGASIQYF | TGTGCCAGCAGTCAAACCGCGGGACAGGGGGCAAGCATTCAGTACTTC
many | TRBJ2-3 | TRBV6-2/TRBV6-3 | NA | CASRRPGVTDTQYF | TGTGCCAGCCGACGGCCCGGTGTAACAGATACGCAGTATTTT